This TCR beta chain was identified during a study of response to subunit inactivated influenza vaccine. Broader study findings: Every seasonal influenza vaccination brings in few new T cells, the authors suggested.

V lost 5 bases and J lost 2, with 18 bases in between. The CDR3 sequence is 16 residues long. The germline V gene encodes CDR1 SGHVS and CDR2 FQNEAQ. With regard to this clonotype: Its antigen is unidentified.

Using its own MiXCR run on the RT-PCR reads, TCRdb lists one record per CDR3 protein. The sample contains about 700,000 distinct CDR3 sequences, roughly 14% of which appear only once. The gene calls are TRBV7-8 and TRBJ2-5, with a possible D match to TRBD2 (7 bases). The sequenced sample was PBMCs from blood, obtained less than 15 days before vaccination. The receptor was derived from a middle-aged man who received an inactivated influenza vaccine. The CDR3 protein is CASSTWGGGGQETQYF. CDR3 coding DNA: TGTGCCAGCAGCACGTGGGGGGGCGGGGGTCAAGAGACCCAGTACTTC.